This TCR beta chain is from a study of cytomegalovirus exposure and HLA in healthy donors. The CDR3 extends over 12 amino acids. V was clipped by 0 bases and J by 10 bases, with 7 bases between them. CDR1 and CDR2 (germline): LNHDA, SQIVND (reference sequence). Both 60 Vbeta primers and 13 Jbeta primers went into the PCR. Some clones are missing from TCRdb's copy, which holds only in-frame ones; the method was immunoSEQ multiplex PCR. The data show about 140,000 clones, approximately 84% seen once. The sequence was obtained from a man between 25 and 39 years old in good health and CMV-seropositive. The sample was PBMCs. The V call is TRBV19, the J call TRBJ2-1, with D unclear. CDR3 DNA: TGTGCCAGTAGTATAGACTACGGGGAGCAGTTCTTC. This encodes CASSIDYGEQFF.